Listed below are T cell receptor beta chains from one sample, sequenced in a study of blood T cell repertoires in COVID-19. TCRdb's table, derived via immunoSEQ multiplex PCR, lists solely in-frame clones and lacks some. This table holds 150,000 to 200,000 clones, roughly 85% found once. Sequenced input: PBMCs or T cells enriched from blood (not recorded which). Every receptor here comes from a young woman who had recovered from COVID-19. Both conserved end residues are part of each CDR3. The D gene is left open where the match is weak. Clone sizes are given selectively: once, few, many, or a class where the clone is expanded.

clone size: -
D gene: -
J gene: TRBJ2-5
CDR3 length: 12
V gene: TRBV28
CDR3 DNA: TGTGCCAGCAGTTCAGGGGAAGAGACCCAGTACTTC
CDR3 protein: CASSSGEETQYF

clone size: -
D gene: -
J gene: TRBJ2-7
CDR3 length: 13
V gene: TRBV10-3
CDR3 DNA: TGTGCCATCAGCCCCGGGACATCAGACGAGCAGTACTTC
CDR3 protein: CAISPGTSDEQYF

clone size: once
D gene: TRBD2
J gene: TRBJ2-1
CDR3 length: 15
V gene: TRBV11-3
CDR3 DNA: TGTGCCAGCAGCTTAGGACTAGCCGGAAAAAATGAGCAGTTCTTC
CDR3 protein: CASSLGLAGKNEQFF

clone size: -
D gene: TRBD2
J gene: TRBJ2-1
CDR3 length: 13
V gene: TRBV7-9
CDR3 DNA: TGTGCCAGCACCAGTCTCCGGGGGGGTGAGCAGTTCTTC
CDR3 protein: CASTSLRGGEQFF

clone size: -
D gene: -
J gene: TRBJ2-7
CDR3 length: 12
V gene: TRBV10-3
CDR3 DNA: TGTGCCATCAGTGAGTCCTCTGACGAGCAGTACTTC
CDR3 protein: CAISESSDEQYF

clone size: -
D gene: -
J gene: TRBJ2-3
CDR3 length: 15
V gene: TRBV4-1
CDR3 DNA: TGCGCCAGCAGCCAAGTTGTGGGTGAAGGAGTGGCGCAGTATTTT
CDR3 protein: CASSQVVGEGVAQYF

clone size: -
D gene: TRBD1
J gene: TRBJ1-5
CDR3 length: 17
V gene: TRBV5-8
CDR3 DNA: TGTGCCAGCAGCTCTGGACAGGTGGGAGTTAGCAATCAGCCCCAGCATTTT
CDR3 protein: CASSSGQVGVSNQPQHF

clone size: -
D gene: TRBD1
J gene: TRBJ1-2
CDR3 length: 14
V gene: TRBV6-5
CDR3 DNA: TGTGCCAGCAGGAGGGACAGGACCTACTATGGCTACACCTTC
CDR3 protein: CASRRDRTYYGYTF

clone size: -
D gene: -
J gene: TRBJ1-5
CDR3 length: 15
V gene: TRBV7-6
CDR3 DNA: TGTGCCAGCAGCTTAGGCGGAGGGGCTGGGCAGCCCCAGCATTTT
CDR3 protein: CASSLGGGAGQPQHF

clone size: -
D gene: -
J gene: TRBJ1-3
CDR3 length: 16
V gene: TRBV9
CDR3 DNA: TGTGCCAGCAGCGTAGGGGGTAACGGACTGGGAAACACCATATATTTT
CDR3 protein: CASSVGGNGLGNTIYF

clone size: -
D gene: -
J gene: TRBJ2-3
CDR3 length: 18
V gene: TRBV10-2
CDR3 DNA: TGCGCCAGCGGGTGGCCTGTTGGCCTGGTAGCGGAATCAGATACGCAGTATTTT
CDR3 protein: CASGWPVGLVAESDTQYF

clone size: -
D gene: TRBD2
J gene: TRBJ2-3
CDR3 length: 18
V gene: TRBV27
CDR3 DNA: TGTGCCAGCAGTTTCGAGCCGCTAGCGGCCCCTAGCACAGATACGCAGTATTTT
CDR3 protein: CASSFEPLAAPSTDTQYF

clone size: -
D gene: -
J gene: TRBJ2-5
CDR3 length: 13
V gene: TRBV29-1
CDR3 DNA: TGCAGCGTTTTCCCTGAAGCGAAAGAGACCCAGTACTTC
CDR3 protein: CSVFPEAKETQYF

clone size: -
D gene: TRBD1
J gene: TRBJ1-4
CDR3 length: 15
V gene: TRBV29-1
CDR3 DNA: TGCAGCGTTGAAAGGGCGACAGGGCCTAATGAAAAACTGTTTTTT
CDR3 protein: CSVERATGPNEKLFF

clone size: -
D gene: TRBD2
J gene: TRBJ2-5
CDR3 length: 18
V gene: TRBV5-1
CDR3 DNA: TGCGCCAGCAGCCCGGGAGTTTGGACTAGCGGGGGCCAAGAGACCCAGTACTTC
CDR3 protein: CASSPGVWTSGGQETQYF

clone size: -
D gene: -
J gene: TRBJ1-2
CDR3 length: 14
V gene: TRBV7-9
CDR3 DNA: TGTGCCAGCAGCTTAGCTTCCCGCCCGGGAGGCTACACCTTC
CDR3 protein: CASSLASRPGGYTF

clone size: once
D gene: TRBD1
J gene: TRBJ2-7
CDR3 length: 14
V gene: TRBV2
CDR3 DNA: TGTGCCAGCAGTTTAAGGGACAGGGTCTACGAGCAGTACTTC
CDR3 protein: CASSLRDRVYEQYF

clone size: -
D gene: TRBD2
J gene: TRBJ2-3
CDR3 length: 17
V gene: TRBV18
CDR3 DNA: TGTGCCAGCTCACCCAGAGCTAGCGGGAGTGGCACAGATACGCAGTATTTT
CDR3 protein: CASSPRASGSGTDTQYF

clone size: -
D gene: TRBD1
J gene: TRBJ2-7
CDR3 length: 14
V gene: TRBV2
CDR3 DNA: TGTGCCACAGTACAGGGGGATCCGATGTACGAGCAGTACTTC
CDR3 protein: CATVQGDPMYEQYF

clone size: once
D gene: -
J gene: TRBJ2-2
CDR3 length: 14
V gene: TRBV3-1/TRBV3-2
CDR3 DNA: TGTGCCAGCAGCCAGCAGGAGGGTATCGGGGAGCTGTTTTTT
CDR3 protein: CASSQQEGIGELFF

clone size: -
D gene: TRBD1
J gene: TRBJ1-2
CDR3 length: 18
V gene: TRBV24-1
CDR3 DNA: TGTGCCACCAGTGATTTCGGGACAGGGGCCTCGGGGGACTATGGCTACACCTTC
CDR3 protein: CATSDFGTGASGDYGYTF

clone size: -
D gene: -
J gene: TRBJ2-5
CDR3 length: 14
V gene: TRBV6-5
CDR3 DNA: TGTGCCAGCAATCCGGTAGGGGCCGGGGAGACCCAGTACTTC
CDR3 protein: CASNPVGAGETQYF

clone size: -
D gene: TRBD1
J gene: TRBJ1-3
CDR3 length: 16
V gene: TRBV7-8
CDR3 DNA: TGTGCCAGCAGCTTTGACAGGGGGCGAGAAGGAAACACCATATATTTT
CDR3 protein: CASSFDRGREGNTIYF

clone size: -
D gene: -
J gene: TRBJ2-7
CDR3 length: 14
V gene: TRBV13
CDR3 DNA: TGTGCCAGCAGCTTAAGGGAGGGACAATACGAGCAGTACTTC
CDR3 protein: CASSLREGQYEQYF

clone size: once
D gene: -
J gene: TRBJ1-1
CDR3 length: 13
V gene: TRBV2
CDR3 DNA: TGTGCCAGCATCTTGACAACCCTCACTGAAGCTTTCTTT
CDR3 protein: CASILTTLTEAFF

clone size: -
D gene: TRBD2
J gene: TRBJ2-5
CDR3 length: 15
V gene: TRBV3-1/TRBV3-2
CDR3 DNA: TGTGCCAGCAGCCGACTAGCGACTGGGGGAGAGACCCAGTACTTC
CDR3 protein: CASSRLATGGETQYF

clone size: -
D gene: -
J gene: TRBJ2-3
CDR3 length: 15
V gene: TRBV6-4
CDR3 DNA: TGTGCCAGCAGTGATAGAAGCTCAAACACAGATACGCAGTATTTT
CDR3 protein: CASSDRSSNTDTQYF

clone size: few
D gene: -
J gene: TRBJ2-1
CDR3 length: 16
V gene: TRBV7-9
CDR3 DNA: TGTGCCAGCAGCTCGGTACTCGTGCTACCCTACAATGAGCAGTTCTTC
CDR3 protein: CASSSVLVLPYNEQFF

clone size: few
D gene: -
J gene: TRBJ1-1
CDR3 length: 14
V gene: TRBV19
CDR3 DNA: TGTGCCAGTAGTTTGGAAATCGGGGGCACTGAAGCTTTCTTT
CDR3 protein: CASSLEIGGTEAFF

clone size: -
D gene: -
J gene: TRBJ2-3
CDR3 length: 17
V gene: TRBV19
CDR3 DNA: TGTGCCAGTAGTCTGTACCTCGGGACTGTGTCACAAGATACGCAGTATTTT
CDR3 protein: CASSLYLGTVSQDTQYF

clone size: once
D gene: -
J gene: TRBJ1-1
CDR3 length: 13
V gene: TRBV29-1
CDR3 DNA: TGCAGCGTTGAGTATAACATGAACACTGAAGCTTTCTTT
CDR3 protein: CSVEYNMNTEAFF

clone size: -
D gene: -
J gene: TRBJ1-6
CDR3 length: 12
V gene: TRBV30
CDR3 DNA: TGTGCCTGGAGGGACGCCGGGGGACCCCTCCACTTT
CDR3 protein: CAWRDAGGPLHF

clone size: -
D gene: -
J gene: TRBJ1-1
CDR3 length: 15
V gene: TRBV6-6
CDR3 DNA: TGTGCCAGCAGCTCGCCGCGGACAGCAGACACTGAAGCTTTCTTT
CDR3 protein: CASSSPRTADTEAFF

clone size: -
D gene: -
J gene: TRBJ1-5
CDR3 length: 14
V gene: TRBV19
CDR3 DNA: TGTGCCAGTAGTATAGCAGGGGGCAATCAGCCCCAGCATTTT
CDR3 protein: CASSIAGGNQPQHF

clone size: -
D gene: -
J gene: TRBJ1-2
CDR3 length: 12
V gene: TRBV28
CDR3 DNA: TGTGCCAGCAGTTTGAGAATTGAGGGCTACACCTTC
CDR3 protein: CASSLRIEGYTF

clone size: few
D gene: -
J gene: TRBJ1-2
CDR3 length: 14
V gene: TRBV6-1
CDR3 DNA: TGTGCCAGCAGTGAAGCGACAGGTCCCTATGGCTACACCTTC
CDR3 protein: CASSEATGPYGYTF

clone size: -
D gene: -
J gene: TRBJ1-4
CDR3 length: 15
V gene: TRBV6-2/TRBV6-3
CDR3 DNA: TGTGCCAGCAGTTCGGGGGACGCAACTAATGAAAAACTGTTTTTT
CDR3 protein: CASSSGDATNEKLFF

clone size: -
D gene: -
J gene: TRBJ1-5
CDR3 length: 15
V gene: TRBV2
CDR3 DNA: TGTGCCAGCAGTGAGGCGGACAATAGCAATCAGCCCCAGCATTTT
CDR3 protein: CASSEADNSNQPQHF

clone size: -
D gene: -
J gene: TRBJ2-3
CDR3 length: 13
V gene: TRBV6-2/TRBV6-3
CDR3 DNA: TGTGCCAGCAGTTACCTTGTGACAGATACGCAGTATTTT
CDR3 protein: CASSYLVTDTQYF

clone size: -
D gene: TRBD1
J gene: TRBJ1-1
CDR3 length: 14
V gene: TRBV7-9
CDR3 DNA: TGTGCCAGCAGCGAGATCCAGGGGGCGACTGAAGCTTTCTTT
CDR3 protein: CASSEIQGATEAFF

clone size: -
D gene: -
J gene: TRBJ1-4
CDR3 length: 15
V gene: TRBV2
CDR3 DNA: TGTGCCAGCAGTGAAAGTGAACTGTTTAATGAAAAACTGTTTTTT
CDR3 protein: CASSESELFNEKLFF

clone size: -
D gene: TRBD2
J gene: TRBJ2-5
CDR3 length: 16
V gene: TRBV5-4
CDR3 DNA: TGTGCCAGCAGCTTGTGGCTAGCGGGGGGCCGTGAGACCCAGTACTTC
CDR3 protein: CASSLWLAGGRETQYF

clone size: -
D gene: -
J gene: TRBJ2-1
CDR3 length: 12
V gene: TRBV3-1/TRBV3-2
CDR3 DNA: TGTGCCAGCAGCGATCTATACAATGAGCAGTTCTTC
CDR3 protein: CASSDLYNEQFF

clone size: -
D gene: -
J gene: TRBJ2-7
CDR3 length: 15
V gene: TRBV6-5
CDR3 DNA: TGTGCCAGCAGTTCCCGGACAGTTCAGCCCTACGAGCAGTACTTC
CDR3 protein: CASSSRTVQPYEQYF

clone size: -
D gene: -
J gene: TRBJ1-3
CDR3 length: 16
V gene: TRBV7-6
CDR3 DNA: TGTGCCAGCAGCTTAGCCAGGCCGGCCTCTGGAAACACCATATATTTT
CDR3 protein: CASSLARPASGNTIYF